This is a list of T cell receptor beta chains from one sample in a study of blood T cell repertoires in COVID-19. Data came from immunoSEQ multiplex PCR; TCRdb stores just in-frame clones and leaves some out. The sample has fewer than 200,000 clones; more than 85% are singletons. Material for sequencing was PBMCs or T cells enriched from blood (not recorded which). These TCRs come from a middle-aged woman in a cohort exposed to, infected with or recovered from COVID-19 (not recorded which). CDR3s include the opening cysteine and the closing phenylalanine or tryptophan. The order of the fields is D gene, J gene, V gene, clone size, CDR3 protein, CDR3 DNA. The D gene is left open where the match is weak. Clone size is given for some rows only: seen once, a few or many times, or a class if the clone is expanded.

>TRBD1|TRBJ1-4|TRBV7-8|.
CASSRRPGQGREKLFF
TGTGCCAGCAGCCGCAGACCGGGACAGGGGCGCGAAAAACTGTTTTTT
>TRBD2|TRBJ2-3|TRBV4-3|.
CASSQIPTSGTDTQYF
TGCGCCAGCAGCCAGATCCCGACTAGCGGGACAGATACGCAGTATTTT
>.|TRBJ2-7|TRBV11-2|.
CASSLRSSANYEQYF
TGTGCCAGCAGCTTACGTTCTAGCGCGAACTACGAGCAGTACTTC
>.|TRBJ2-7|TRBV5-6|once
CASSLGPGAIYEQYF
TGTGCCAGCAGCTTGGGGCCAGGGGCTATCTACGAGCAGTACTTC
>.|TRBJ2-7|TRBV19|.
CASSIGSGTGSEQYF
TGTGCCAGTAGTATAGGGTCAGGAACTGGTAGCGAGCAGTACTTC
>.|TRBJ1-1|TRBV28|.
CASNTGNTEAFF
TGTGCCAGCAATACCGGGAACACTGAAGCTTTCTTT
>.|TRBJ1-1|TRBV6-5|.
CASSYSSQGSTEAFF
TGTGCCAGCAGTTACTCGTCTCAGGGGAGTACTGAAGCTTTCTTT
>.|TRBJ2-7|TRBV5-6|.
CASSLGAGTYEQYF
TGTGCCAGCAGCTTGGGTGCAGGGACCTACGAGCAGTACTTC
>.|TRBJ1-2|TRBV27|.
CASSFTGLLGYTF
TGTGCCAGCAGTTTTACAGGGCTCCTTGGCTACACCTTC
>.|TRBJ2-7|TRBV2|.
CASRQGAPRYEQYF
TGTGCCAGCCGCCAAGGGGCCCCGCGCTACGAGCAGTACTTC
>.|TRBJ2-5|TRBV9|.
CASSVGWGPQETQYF
TGTGCCAGCAGCGTAGGGTGGGGCCCTCAAGAGACCCAGTACTTC
>.|TRBJ1-2|TRBV6-5|.
CASRLRTESNYGYTF
TGTGCCAGCAGGTTACGGACAGAGAGTAACTATGGCTACACCTTC
>.|TRBJ1-1|TRBV15|.
CATSRELEAFF
TGTGCCACCAGCCGGGAGCTCGAAGCTTTCTTT
>TRBD1|TRBJ1-1|TRBV24-1|.
CATGTGELGEAFF
TGTGCCACCGGGACAGGGGAGTTAGGTGAAGCTTTCTTT
>TRBD1|TRBJ2-7|TRBV18|.
CASSRDRTYEQYF
TGTGCCAGCTCACGGGACAGAACCTACGAGCAGTACTTC
>TRBD2|TRBJ2-3|TRBV5-4|.
CASSLSPSGEVGDSTDTQYF
TGTGCCAGCAGCTTGTCTCCTAGCGGGGAGGTGGGGGATAGCACAGATACGCAGTATTTT
>.|TRBJ1-6|TRBV2|once
CASSGSSYNSPLHF
TGTGCCAGCAGTGGCAGCTCCTATAATTCACCCCTCCACTTT
>.|TRBJ1-4|TRBV5-1|.
CASSPKGAANEKLFF
TGCGCCAGCAGTCCCAAAGGGGCGGCTAATGAAAAACTGTTTTTT
>TRBD2|TRBJ2-7|TRBV7-2|once
CASSSGWREGLYEQYF
TGTGCCAGCAGCTCAGGGTGGCGGGAGGGCCTGTACGAGCAGTACTTC
>.|TRBJ2-7|TRBV29-1|.
CSTRVGTHYEQYF
TGCAGCACCCGGGTAGGGACACACTACGAGCAGTACTTC
>TRBD1|TRBJ1-5|TRBV2|.
CASSDRQGSNQPQHF
TGTGCCAGCAGTGACCGACAGGGCAGCAATCAGCCCCAGCATTTT
>TRBD1|TRBJ2-3|TRBV9|.
CASSGGTGRTDTQYF
TGTGCCAGCAGCGGAGGGACAGGTCGCACAGATACGCAGTATTTT
>TRBD1|TRBJ1-2|TRBV28|.
CASRAGTGAVGYTF
TGTGCCAGCAGAGCCGGGACAGGGGCGGTTGGCTACACCTTC
>TRBD1|TRBJ2-1|TRBV10-2|.
CASSQFTGGYEQFF
TGCGCCAGCAGTCAATTTACAGGGGGGTATGAGCAGTTCTTC
>TRBD2|TRBJ2-1|TRBV7-9|.
CASSSTTGGYNEQFF
TGTGCCAGCAGCTCCACCACGGGGGGTTACAATGAGCAGTTCTTC
>.|TRBJ2-2|TRBV19|.
CASSGSRRTGELFF
TGTGCCAGTAGTGGCAGCCGGCGGACCGGGGAGCTGTTTTTT
>.|TRBJ2-7|TRBV20-1|.
CSASSGGGRFGQYF
TGCAGTGCTAGTTCTGGGGGTGGGAGGTTCGGGCAGTACTTC
>.|TRBJ2-7|TRBV4-1|few
CASSRGLMGAKYEQYF
TGCGCCAGCAGCCGTGGTCTTATGGGGGCCAAGTACGAGCAGTACTTC
>.|TRBJ1-6|TRBV4-2|.
CASSQDRAGRGAPDSPLHF
TGTGCCAGCAGCCAAGATAGGGCGGGCCGTGGTGCTCCTGATTCACCCCTCCACTTT
>TRBD1|TRBJ1-2|TRBV4-2|.
CASSQDFSGTADGYTF
TGTGCCAGCAGCCAAGATTTTAGCGGGACAGCTGACGGCTACACCTTC
>TRBD2|TRBJ2-3|TRBV24-1|.
CATSDQRTSGSRSTDTQYF
TGTGCCACCAGTGATCAAAGGACTAGCGGGAGTAGGAGCACAGATACGCAGTATTTT
>.|TRBJ2-7|TRBV28|.
CASSLRPGVDEQYF
TGTGCCAGCAGTTTACGACCCGGGGTCGACGAGCAGTACTTC
>TRBD1|TRBJ1-6|TRBV4-2|few
CASSQARGPSPSPLHF
TGTGCCAGCAGCCAAGCCAGGGGGCCTTCACCCTCACCCCTCCACTTT
>TRBD1|TRBJ2-5|TRBV6-6|.
CASSYSKPGQQETQYF
TGTGCCAGCAGTTATAGTAAACCGGGACAGCAAGAGACCCAGTACTTC
>TRBD2|TRBJ2-3|TRBV2|once
CASSDPEREVTSTDTQYF
TGTGCCAGCAGTGATCCGGAGCGGGAGGTCACTAGCACAGATACGCAGTATTTT
>.|TRBJ2-7|TRBV7-2|.
CASSFFWGFRQGFYEQYF
TGTGCCAGCAGCTTTTTTTGGGGTTTTCGGCAGGGCTTCTACGAGCAGTACTTC
>TRBD1|TRBJ1-5|TRBV15|.
CATSRDTGGNQPQHF
TGTGCCACCAGCAGAGATACAGGGGGTAATCAGCCCCAGCATTTT
>.|TRBJ1-1|TRBV9|.
CASSPPGQTRLPAFF
TGTGCCAGCAGCCCCCCCGGACAGACGCGTCTCCCAGCTTTCTTT
>TRBD1|TRBJ1-3|TRBV29-1|.
CSVETGGKTGNTIYF
TGCAGCGTTGAAACAGGGGGAAAGACTGGAAACACCATATATTTT
>TRBD2|TRBJ2-3|TRBV19|once
CASSAERERSTDTQYF
TGTGCCAGTAGTGCGGAGCGGGAGAGAAGCACAGATACGCAGTATTTT
>.|TRBJ1-6|TRBV7-9|.
CASSLTMEPNSPLHF
TGTGCCAGCAGCTTGACTATGGAACCCAATTCACCCCTCCACTTT
>TRBD1|TRBJ1-4|TRBV7-9|once
CASRTGGNEKLFF
TGTGCCAGCAGGACAGGGGGTAATGAAAAACTGTTTTTT
>TRBD1|TRBJ1-2|TRBV5-1|.
CASSLARQGGYGYTF
TGCGCCAGCAGCTTGGCGAGACAGGGGGGCTATGGCTACACCTTC
>.|TRBJ1-1|TRBV7-9|few
CASSLVTGNTEAFF
TGTGCCAGCAGCTTAGTGACGGGGAACACTGAAGCTTTCTTT
>.|TRBJ1-1|TRBV9|.
CASSSGPEAFF
TGTGCCAGCAGTTCAGGCCCTGAAGCTTTCTTT
>.|TRBJ1-2|TRBV4-3|.
CASSHQGGYTF
TGCGCCAGCAGCCACCAGGGTGGCTACACCTTC
>TRBD1|TRBJ1-2|TRBV16|.
CASSLRTGGNYGYTF
TGTGCCAGCAGCCTCCGGACAGGGGGGAACTATGGCTACACCTTC
>TRBD1|TRBJ2-2|TRBV6-5|few
CASSLTGGELPGELFF
TGTGCCAGCAGTTTGACAGGGGGCGAATTGCCCGGGGAGCTGTTTTTT